These 22 T cell receptor beta chains were all obtained from the same sample, sequenced in a study of cytomegalovirus exposure and HLA in healthy donors. PCR employed 60 Vbeta and 13 Jbeta primers. The data were produced by immunoSEQ multiplex PCR, yet TCRdb's version contains in-frame clones alone and is incomplete. The sample comprises some 190,000 clones, roughly 8.7% of which are singletons, and about 1.2% rests with the top ten. Specimen: PBMCs. These receptor sequences come from a woman between 25 and 40 years old in good health and CMV-seropositive.

This sequence joins TRBV5-4 and TRBJ2-3; TRBD2 matches 13 bases. The CDR3 consists of 16 residues. Germline CDR1 reads SGHNT; CDR2 reads YYREEE (reference sequence). The V and J ends lost 0 bases and 4 bases, in that order; junction bases with no gene match: 2. This CDR3 is CASSLGLAGGADTQYF. CDR3 coding DNA: TGTGCCAGCAGCTTGGGACTAGCGGGAGGCGCAGATACGCAGTATTTT.

This clone occurred a few times. The gene calls are TRBV4-1 and TRBJ2-7; 10 nucleotides match TRBD2. This CDR3 contains 14 residues. After removal of 4 bases from V and 3 bases from J, the junction contained 3 bases not matched to a gene. The V gene's germline CDR1 is MGHRA and CDR2 YSYEKL. The CDR3 reads CASSRAGGFYEQYF. For the CDR3, the DNA is TGCGCCAGCAGCCGAGCGGGAGGGTTCTACGAGCAGTACTTC.

The sample holds a few counts of this clone. The rearrangement uses TRBV2 and TRBJ1-5; 7 bases are shared with TRBD1. In germline, CDR1 is SNHLY, CDR2 FYNNEI. The J segment lost 6 bases and the V segment lost 3 bases, leaving 8 bases of the junction unmatched. This CDR3 is built from 15 residues. In nucleotides, the CDR3 is TGTGCCAGCAGTGACGAGACAGGGAGCGGTCAGCCCCAGCATTTT. Translated, it gives CASSDETGSGQPQHF.

This clone was observed a handful of times. The chain employs TRBV5-1 and TRBJ2-5, with 9 bases aligning to TRBD1. In germline, CDR1 is SGHRS, CDR2 YFSETQ. J lost 4 bases, V lost 2 bases, and 9 bases had no gene match. This CDR3 is 16 amino acids long. CDR3 amino acids: CASSLGAGQGTETQYF. Written as DNA, the CDR3 is TGCGCCAGCAGCTTAGGAGCCGGACAGGGGACAGAGACCCAGTACTTC.

The genes are TRBV29-1 and TRBJ2-1; TRBD2 matches at 9 bases. V gave up 6 bases and J gave up 5 bases; unmatched junction bases: 8. There are 14 residues in the CDR3. Looked up from germline, CDR1 is SQVTM and CDR2 is ANQGSEA. Here the CDR3 reads CSVDRTSENNEQFF. CDR3 in DNA: TGCAGCGTAGACCGGACTAGCGAGAACAATGAGCAGTTCTTC.

This clone was seen a few times. The V call is TRBV19, the J call TRBJ2-1; 7 nucleotides agree with TRBD2. In germline, CDR1 is LNHDA, CDR2 SQIVND (reference sequence). V lost 5 bases, J lost 9 bases, and 13 bases stayed unmatched. This CDR3 region has 15 residues. CDR3 coding DNA: TGTGCCAGTAGTTCCCAGCGGGGCGGTCCCGGTGAGCAGTTCTTC. It encodes CASSSQRGGPGEQFF.

This clone was counted a few times. The chain is built from TRBV18 and TRBJ2-7; the D gene is possibly TRBD2 (6 bases). Trimming pared 6 bases from V and 6 bases from J, leaving 15 bases between. Looked up from germline, CDR1 is KGHSH and CDR2 is LQKENI. This CDR3 is 13 amino acids long. The CDR3 nucleotides read TGTGCCAGCTCTCCGACTAGTCCGGGCGAGCAGTACTTC. Protein sequence: CASSPTSPGEQYF. The full variable domain, with the rest looked up from reference TRBV18 and TRBJ2-7, is NAGVMQNPRHLVRRRGQEARLRCSPMKGHSHVYWYRQLPEEGLKFMVYLQKENIIDESGMPKERFSAEFPKEGPSILRIQQVVRGDSAAYFCASSPTSPGEQYFGPGTRLTVT.

CDR3 bases: TGTGCCACCAGCTTACGGACAGGGGTGGACGAGCAGTTCTTC. This encodes CATSLRTGVDEQFF. This chain uses TRBV15 with TRBJ2-1; TRBD1 matches 9 bases. The V gene's germline CDR1 is LNHNV and CDR2 YYDKDF (reference sequence). J lost 10 bases, V lost 5 bases, and 9 bases had no gene match. The CDR3 runs 14 residues.

The chain carries TRBV7-2 and TRBJ2-1; D is possibly TRBD2 (6 bases). The ends were cut back, 4 bases at V and 1 base at J, with 14 bases in the middle. Germline V gene sequence: CDR1 SGHTA, CDR2 FQGNSA. The CDR3 runs 16 residues. CDR3 amino acids: CASSWGTGPSYNEQFF. CDR3 nucleotides: TGTGCCAGCAGCTGGGGGACTGGGCCTTCCTACAATGAGCAGTTCTTC.

The chain employs TRBV4-1 and TRBJ2-1; 8 positions match TRBD1. With 10 bases clipped from V and 6 bases from J, the junction kept 8 bases outside the gene matches. The CDR3 is 13 residues long. Germline assignment: CDR1 MGHRA and CDR2 YSYEKL. The CDR3 DNA sequence: TGCGCCACCAGGGGGCGCCAAATCAATGAGCAGTTCTTC. It specifies CATRGRQINEQFF.

This clone was seen a handful of times. This chain connects TRBV11-2 to TRBJ1-1; D might be TRBD1 (6 bases). The V and J ends lost 1 base and 8 bases respectively, with 11 bases between them. Germline CDR1 and CDR2: SGHAT and FQNNGV. The CDR3 is made up of 13 amino acids. The CDR3 loop reads CASSLVADREAFF. In nucleotides, the CDR3 is TGTGCCAGCAGCTTAGTGGCCGACAGGGAAGCTTTCTTT. Full variable domain (outside the CDR3, taken from reference TRBV11-2 and TRBJ1-1): EAGVAQSPRYKIIEKRQSVAFWCNPISGHATLYWYQQILGQGPKLLIQFQNNGVVDDSQLPKDRFSAERLKGVDSTLKIQPAKLEDSAVYLCASSLVADREAFFGQGTRLTVV.

V gene TRBV4-2 combines with J gene TRBJ2-7; 11 nucleotides match TRBD2. The germline gives CDR1 LGHNA, CDR2 YNFKEQ. The trim removed 5 bases at V and 3 bases at J, leaving 15 bases unmatched. There are 18 residues in the CDR3. DNA for the CDR3: TGTGCCAGCAGCAAGACTAGCGGGAAATCGCACCCCAACTACGAGCAGTACTTC. Protein product: CASSKTSGKSHPNYEQYF.

This clone was picked up a small number of times. The rearrangement joins TRBV25-1 to TRBJ2-7; TRBD1 aligns across 7 bases. V lost 4 bases and J lost 6; bases outside the gene matches: 3. Germline V gene data show CDR1 as MGHDK and CDR2 as SYGVNS. The length of the CDR3 is 12 residues. In DNA, the CDR3 is TGTGCCAGCAGTGGAGACAGGGCCGAGCAGTACTTC. Translated: CASSGDRAEQYF.

The chain uses TRBV27 and TRBJ1-5; D gene ambiguous. The CDR3 has 13 amino acids. The germline gives CDR1 MNHEY, CDR2 SMNVEV (reference sequence). V lost 6 bases to trimming and J lost 3 bases, with 9 bases between them. The CDR3 sequence: CASSVTNNQPQHF. The CDR3 DNA sequence: TGTGCCAGCAGCGTGACAAACAATCAGCCCCAGCATTTT.

This clone has more than one count but fewer than ten. The V gene is TRBV6-5, the J gene TRBJ1-5, with 7 bases matching TRBD1. Germline CDR1 reads MNHEY; CDR2 reads SVGAGI. The CDR3 is made up of 15 amino acids. V lost 6 bases and J lost 5; bases outside the gene matches: 10. CDR3 region: CASSRRGQVDQPQHF. DNA for the CDR3: TGTGCCAGCAGCCGCCGCGGACAGGTTGATCAGCCCCAGCATTTT.

V is TRBV6-6 and J is TRBJ1-2; D is uncertain. Germline V gene sequence: CDR1 MNHNY, CDR2 SVGAGI (reference sequence). Trimming cost V 6 bases and J 1 base, with 6 bases left between them. The CDR3 length is 12 residues. CDR3 sequence (DNA): TGTGCCAGCAGGCAGGTTAACTATGGCTACACCTTC. It encodes CASRQVNYGYTF.

This clone was seen a few times. V and J are TRBV5-1 and TRBJ2-7, with D uncertain. V was pared by 5 bases and J by 3 bases, with 9 bases between. CDR1 SGHRS and CDR2 YFSETQ come from the germline V gene. The CDR3 length is 12 residues. CDR3 region: CASSPTFYEQYF. The CDR3 DNA is TGCGCCAGCAGTCCTACTTTCTACGAGCAGTACTTC.

This clone showed up just a few times. The chain joins TRBV10-1 to TRBJ1-1; TRBD1 matches 7 bases. This CDR3 has 13 amino acids. V gave up 6 bases and J gave up 7 bases; unmatched junction bases: 8. The germline V gene has CDR1 WNHNN and CDR2 SYGVQD (reference sequence). The CDR3 protein is CASSRDSHLEAFF. The CDR3, as DNA: TGCGCCAGCAGCCGGGACAGCCACCTTGAAGCTTTCTTT.

The CDR3 reads CASSDLAGDANEQYF. Written as DNA, the CDR3 is TGCGCCAGCAGCGACTTAGCGGGAGACGCGAACGAGCAGTACTTC. This chain uses TRBV5-1 with TRBJ2-7, with 9 bases aligning to TRBD2. The CDR3 consists of 15 residues. Germline CDR1 reads SGHRS; CDR2 reads YFSETQ. With V trimmed by 4 bases and J by 5 bases, 10 bases remained unmatched.

V gene TRBV7-9 combines with J gene TRBJ2-1; a weak D match, TRBD1 (5 bases). V lost 1 base and J 12 bases, leaving 16 bases between the germline ends. The CDR3 has 14 amino acids. Germline loops: CDR1 SEHNR, CDR2 FQNEAQ (reference sequence). The CDR3 nucleotides are TGTGCCAGCAGCTTAGGGGGCACGGGCGACATGCAGTTCTTC. It encodes CASSLGGTGDMQFF. Based on the CDR3 plus reference TRBV7-9 and TRBJ2-1, the full variable domain is DTGVSQNPRHKITKRGQNVTFRCDPISEHNRLYWYRQTLGQGPEFLTYFQNEAQLEKSRLLSDRFSAERPKGSFSTLEIQRTEQGDSAMYLCASSLGGTGDMQFFGPGTRLTVL.

This clone has just a few counts. V usage is TRBV19 and J usage is TRBJ2-5; D perhaps matches TRBD2 (6 bases). CDR1 is LNHDA, CDR2 SQIVND, per germline (reference sequence). This CDR3 comprises 16 residues. Trimming pared 7 bases from V and 3 bases from J, leaving 21 bases between. The CDR3: CASTSRSSGNKETQYF. In nucleotides, the CDR3 is TGTGCCAGTACCTCCCGGAGTAGCGGTAATAAAGAGACCCAGTACTTC.

This clone occurred a few times. This chain uses TRBV10-1 with TRBJ2-3; D gene unclear. The length of the CDR3 is 14 residues. Germline assignment: CDR1 WNHNN and CDR2 SYGVQD (reference sequence). Trimming left V 2 bases short and J 9 bases short, with 15 bases between. In DNA, the CDR3 is TGCGCCAGCAGTGAGCTTAGGAGAAAAGAAACGCAGTATTTT. Protein sequence: CASSELRRKETQYF.